This T cell receptor (beta chain) was identified during a study of Ad26.COV2.S vaccination and SARS-CoV-2 variants. The study, taken as a whole, reports: Total T cell responses may have been underestimated by the TCR breadth and depth analyses.

Assay used: immunoSEQ multiplex PCR; TCRdb lists only in-frame clones, some missing. This table has a few hundred thousand clones, around nine tenths appearing once. In regard to this clone: The antigen remains undetermined.

Regarding treatment: about 20 received Ad26.COV2.S at low or high dose, single or two shots; a few received placebo; per-sample allocation not given. Day 63 after the first injection of vaccine or placebo was the sampling time. This clonotype originated in a person aged 18 to 59 who received the Ad26.COV2.S COVID-19 vaccine or a placebo. The source material was peripheral blood, sampled in a trial of Ad26.COV2.S vaccine versus placebo.

The CDR3 loop reads CASSLALGGAVTGELFF. CDR3 in DNA: TGTGCCAGCAGCTTGGCCCTGGGGGGAGCGGTCACCGGGGAGCTGTTTTTT. The rearrangement joins TRBV5-5 to TRBJ2-2; the D gene is possibly TRBD2 (6 bases). V was clipped by 0 bases and J by 4 bases, with 16 bases between them. CDR1 is SGHKS, CDR2 YYEKEE, per germline (reference sequence). This CDR3 comprises 17 residues. Full variable domain (remainder filled in from reference TRBV5-5 and TRBJ2-2): DAGVTQSPTHLIKTRGQQVTLRCSPISGHKSVSWYQQVLGQGPQFIFQYYEKEERGRGNFPDRFSARQFPNYSSELNVNALLLGDSALYLCASSLALGGAVTGELFFGEGSRLTVL.